A single sample is the source of the 5 T cell receptor beta chains below, sequenced in a study of blood T cells in healthy people across ages (dated by TCRdb to the mid-2010s). Preparation of the library involved 5' RACE. The sample was run on an Illumina HiSeq 2500. A second about 7 to 12 cycle PCR used a sample-barcoded 5' primer and a J-beta primer mix. TCRdb ran its own pipeline on the public reads, namely fastp trimming at Q25 and MiXCR clone calling, and kept in-frame beta chains. Entries are consolidated by CDR3 protein sequence, retaining the most common genes and DNA. For this sample the table gives under 2,000,000 distinct CDR3 sequences, of which around half were detected only once. The ten largest make up around 2.1% of the sample. Source material: blood. These receptor sequences come from a middle-aged woman in good health.

This chain links TRBV7-9 with TRBJ2-1; a weak D match, TRBD1 (7 bases). This CDR3 spans 13 amino acids. V lost 5 bases and J 8 bases, leaving 13 bases between the germline ends. In germline, CDR1 is SEHNR, CDR2 FQNEAQ (reference sequence). The CDR3 DNA sequence: TGTGCCAGCAGCGCCCAGGGGGGCTATGAGCAGTTCTTC. Translated: CASSAQGGYEQFF.

This clonotype was seen many times. This chain uses TRBV18 with TRBJ2-5; no reliable D call. There are 12 residues in the CDR3. Germline V gene lookup returns CDR1 KGHSH and CDR2 LQKENI. Between the trimmed V and J ends, which lost 8 bases and 3 bases, there was a span of 10 bases. This CDR3 is CASSPREETQYF. CDR3 in DNA: TGTGCCAGCAGTCCCCGGGAAGAGACCCAGTACTTC.

The V and J genes are TRBV29-1 and TRBJ2-4; 7 positions agree with TRBD1. The J call may not be correct, given that the DNA end is closer to TRBJ2-7. This CDR3 spans 13 amino acids. Germline assignment: CDR1 SQVTM and CDR2 ANQGSEA. CDR3 protein: CSGVGTASYEQYF. In DNA form, the CDR3 reads TGCAGCGGAGTTGGGACAGCCTCCTACGAGCAGTACTTC.

This clonotype was observed a few times. The chain joins TRBV9 to TRBJ1-2, with D perhaps matching TRBD1 (6 bases). Trimming stripped 0 bases from V and 4 bases from J, with 16 bases between. This CDR3 spans 16 amino acids. Germline V gene lookup returns CDR1 SGDLS and CDR2 YYNGEE. The CDR3 reads CASSVDVGRGGYGYTF. The CDR3 DNA sequence: TGTGCCAGCAGCGTAGATGTGGGCAGGGGAGGCTATGGCTACACCTTC.

CDR3 DNA sequence: TGTGCCAGCAGCAAGGTACGGTTCGTAGAGACCCAGTACTTC. Translating it yields CASSKVRFVETQYF. V is TRBV5-6 and J is TRBJ2-5; the D is unclear. V lost 4 bases and J lost 4, with 14 bases in between. Germline-derived CDR1 and CDR2 are SGHDT and YYEEEE. The CDR3 length is 14 residues.